This T cell receptor beta chain is drawn from a study of blood T cells in healthy people across ages. Of note for this clonotype: Its antigen is as yet unknown.

Trimming stripped 2 bases from V and 6 bases from J, with 11 bases between. The CDR3 has 15 amino acids. Germline V gene sequence: CDR1 MNHNY, CDR2 SVGAGI (reference sequence). Study-level points and caveats: In older individuals, TCR beta diversity per million T cells was lower, falling roughly linearly with age. Without sorted subsets, naive and antigen-experienced compartments could not be conclusively compared.

Combining a sample-barcoded 5' primer with a J-beta primer mix, a second PCR ran for roughly 7 to 12 cycles. TCRdb fed the 5' RACE reads into MiXCR, producing one record per CDR3 protein. The table lists fewer than 900,000 distinct CDR3 sequences, roughly two fifths of them singletons, with roughly 20% in the top ten. The authors drew 7.5 to 10 milliliters of peripheral blood from each donor. Extraction yielded at least 6 micrograms of total RNA per sample. The chain carries TRBV6-6 and TRBJ1-6, with a possible D match to TRBD1 (6 bases). The clonotype comes from a woman aged 55-70 years in good health. The source material was blood. CDR3 in amino acids: CASSYPGTSNSPLHF. The CDR3 DNA is TGTGCCAGCAGTTACCCCGGGACAAGTAATTCACCCCTCCACTTT.